The clone carrying this T cell receptor beta chain was detected many times. TCRdb re-called the 5' RACE reads with MiXCR, one entry per CDR3 protein. This table holds approximately 140,000 distinct CDR3 sequences, over 3.5% found once. The CDR3 totals 12 residues. Germline CDR1 is MNHEY and CDR2 is SVGEGT. The ends were cut back, 6 bases at V and 3 bases at J, with 9 bases in the middle. This sample stems from a study of human T cells and chemical hapten exposure. The study extracted total RNA from unfractionated whole blood. This rearrangement joins TRBV6-2 or TRBV6-3 to TRBJ2-7, with a possible D match to TRBD1 (6 bases). This sequence was found in a female donor in good health. In DNA form, the CDR3 reads TGTGCCAGCAGCTACAGGGTCTACGAGCAGTACTTC. It encodes CASSYRVYEQYF.